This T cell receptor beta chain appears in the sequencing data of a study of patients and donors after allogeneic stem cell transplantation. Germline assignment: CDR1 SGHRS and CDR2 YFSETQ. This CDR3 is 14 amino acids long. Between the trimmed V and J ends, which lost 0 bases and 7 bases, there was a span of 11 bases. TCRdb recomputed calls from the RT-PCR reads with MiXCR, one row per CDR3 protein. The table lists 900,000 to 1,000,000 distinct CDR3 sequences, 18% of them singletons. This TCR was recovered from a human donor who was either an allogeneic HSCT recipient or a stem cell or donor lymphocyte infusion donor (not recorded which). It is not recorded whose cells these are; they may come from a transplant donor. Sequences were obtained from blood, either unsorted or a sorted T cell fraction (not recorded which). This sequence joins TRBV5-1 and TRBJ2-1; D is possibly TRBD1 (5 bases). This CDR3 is CASSLGFKGNEQFF. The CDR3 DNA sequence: TGCGCCAGCAGCTTGGGGTTTAAGGGGAATGAGCAGTTCTTC.